This TCR beta chain appears in the sequencing data of a study of spatial heterogeneity in lung cancer. Study outcomes and limitations: Tumor mutation counts were tracked by expanded intratumoral alpha and beta TCR counts.

Time point meaning: sample taken at primary tumor resection. The authors sequenced whole RNA from tumor, nontumor lung or frozen PBMC without sorting. CDR3 length equals 14 residues. Germline V lookup: CDR1 DFQATT, CDR2 SNEGSKA (reference sequence). Every individual TCR cDNA molecule carried its own unique molecular identifier, which allowed correction of PCR and sequencing errors. TCRdb called the 5' RACE reads again in MiXCR, with one record for every CDR3 protein. In the table there are 3,000 to 4,000 distinct CDR3 sequences, 7% to 10% of which are singletons. This clonotype came up many times. Its antigen is currently unknown.

Sequencing used lung tumor tissue, obtained at surgery. The chain joins TRBV20-1 to TRBJ2-5; possibly TRBD1 for D (6 bases). This TCR came from a male donor with early-stage non-small cell lung cancer. The CDR3 reads CSARGPDRKETQYF. The DNA for the CDR3 is TGCAGCGCTCGGGGACCCGACAGGAAAGAGACCCAGTACTTC.